This T cell receptor (beta chain) is drawn from a study of technical replicates of blood from a few donors. Germline V gene data show CDR1 as LNHDA and CDR2 as SQIVND (reference sequence). The CDR3 loop spans 16 amino acids. The V end lost 5 bases, the J end lost 0 bases, and 11 bases lay between the germline ends. Some clones are missing from TCRdb's copy, which holds only in-frame ones; the method was immunoSEQ multiplex PCR. The table has about 79,000 clones, about 90% seen once. This chain uses TRBV19 with TRBJ2-6; D uncertain. This receptor was taken from a human donor in good health. Some clones in this sample may be carry-over from other donors' samples. Sequencing input: T cells isolated from PBMCs. DNA for the CDR3: TGTGCCAGTAGTGTCCTACTTACCTCTGGGGCCAACGTCCTGACTTTC. It specifies CASSVLLTSGANVLTF.